The 17 T cell receptor beta chains presented below share a single source sample, sequenced in a study of post-analysis software for immune sequencing data. Whole-study results and caveats: Roughly 5 TRBV segments were significantly more frequent in patients than in controls. TRBV5-6, TRBV5-1 and TRBV20-1 were among these segments.

TCR beta cDNA libraries included unique molecular identifiers. TCRdb re-called the PCR reads with MiXCR, one entry per CDR3 protein. Seen here are about 770,000 distinct CDR3 sequences, roughly 50% observed once, and the top ten hold 4.9%. The antigens these receptors bind are not known. Material: blood. Receptors originate from a girl aged 10 to 17 with multiple sclerosis.

This chain uses TRBV7-3 with TRBJ2-1; 8 nucleotides line up with TRBD2. V was pared by 1 base and J by 4 bases, with 3 bases of the junction left unmatched. The CDR3 sequence is 15 residues long. Germline V gene lookup returns CDR1 SGHTA and CDR2 FQGTGA. For the CDR3, the DNA is TGTGCCAGCAGCTTAATGACTAGCGAGTACAATGAGCAGTTCTTC. This sequence encodes CASSLMTSEYNEQFF.

This chain links TRBV10-3 with TRBJ2-5; 7 nucleotides agree with TRBD2. Germline CDR1 is ENHRY and CDR2 is SYGVKD. J gave up 4 bases and V 2 bases, and 7 bases lay outside the gene matches. CDR3 length: 15 residues. The DNA for the CDR3 is TGTGCCATCAGTGAGGCGGGAGTATCCCCAGAGACCCAGTACTTC. Translated: CAISEAGVSPETQYF.

This chain links TRBV11-2 with TRBJ2-3, with D perhaps being TRBD1 or TRBD2 (5 bases each). V lost 1 base and J lost 2, with 28 bases in between. The CDR3 loop spans 21 amino acids. CDR1 is SGHAT, CDR2 FQNNGV, per germline. CDR3 sequence: CASSLVSRLAPTVGVTDTQYF. CDR3 coding DNA: TGTGCCAGCAGCTTAGTTAGTCGGCTAGCCCCTACCGTGGGGGTCACAGATACGCAGTATTTT.

The CDR3 reads CASSQELGGSREKLFF. DNA of the CDR3: TGTGCCAGCAGCCAAGAGCTCGGGGGGAGCCGAGAAAAACTGTTTTTT. The V call is TRBV3-1, the J call TRBJ1-4, with D perhaps TRBD1 (5 bases). This CDR3 is 16 amino acids long. Trimming took 0 bases from V and 8 from J, leaving 16 bases between them. Germline V gives CDR1 LGHDT, CDR2 YNNKEL (reference sequence).

The V call is TRBV5-1, the J call TRBJ2-4; 11 bases line up with TRBD1. The V gene's germline CDR1 is SGHRS and CDR2 YFSETQ. The CDR3 spans 16 residues. V gave up 4 bases and J gave up 2 bases; unmatched junction bases: 5. The CDR3: CASSGGQGVSKNIQYF. The CDR3 nucleotides read TGCGCCAGCAGCGGGGGACAGGGGGTATCCAAAAACATTCAGTACTTC.

The sample holds a few counts of this clonotype. The chain uses TRBV4-2 and TRBJ2-5; D might be TRBD1 (6 bases). From germline, CDR1 is LGHNA and CDR2 YNFKEQ. V dropped 0 bases and J dropped 2 bases, with 13 bases sitting between them. The CDR3 runs 16 residues. The CDR3 loop is CASSQDWSDSQETQYF. CDR3 nucleotide sequence: TGTGCCAGCAGCCAAGATTGGTCGGACAGTCAAGAGACCCAGTACTTC.

V usage is TRBV20-1 and J usage is TRBJ2-7, with 7 bases aligning to TRBD2. V trimming: 5 bases; J trimming: 0 bases; junction bases outside the gene matches: 13. The CDR3 runs 16 residues. The germline CDR1 and CDR2 sequences are DFQATT and SNEGSKA (reference sequence). The DNA for the CDR3 is TGCAGTGCTCCCCCGACTGGGACGGGGGGCTCCTACGAGCAGTACTTC. Amino acids: CSAPPTGTGGSYEQYF.

V and J are TRBV15 and TRBJ2-2; D not certain. V was shortened by 1 base and J by 6 bases, with 6 bases between the two germline ends. The CDR3 is made up of 13 amino acids. Looked up from germline, CDR1 is LNHNV and CDR2 is YYDKDF (reference sequence). CDR3 sequence: CATSRVLPGELFF. The CDR3, as DNA: TGTGCCACCAGCAGAGTCCTTCCCGGGGAGCTGTTTTTT.

This clonotype was observed a handful of times. The V call is TRBV5-1, the J call TRBJ1-1, with D unresolved. Per germline, CDR1 SGHRS and CDR2 YFSETQ. V lost 0 bases and J lost 6, with 12 bases in between. The CDR3 is 14 residues long. CDR3 DNA sequence: TGCGCCAGCAGCTTGGCTAAGCACGGGGCTGAAGCTTTCTTT. Protein sequence: CASSLAKHGAEAFF.

V is TRBV7-2 and J is TRBJ1-2, with TRBD1 as a possible D gene (5 bases). Germline CDR1 is SGHTA and CDR2 is FQGNSA. V lost 5 bases and J 0 bases, leaving 13 bases between the germline ends. The CDR3 totals 15 residues. CDR3 residues: CASSIRQIANYGYTF. As DNA, the CDR3 is TGTGCCAGCAGCATTCGACAGATAGCTAACTATGGCTACACCTTC.

The genes are TRBV29-1 and TRBJ2-1; D unclear. V lost 0 bases and J 4 bases, leaving 7 bases between the germline ends. This CDR3 has 13 amino acids. In germline, CDR1 is SQVTM, CDR2 ANQGSEA. The CDR3 DNA reads as TGCAGCGTTGAAGAACTGGGGTACAATGAGCAGTTCTTC. Amino acids: CSVEELGYNEQFF.

The V call is TRBV6-1, the J call TRBJ2-7; 10 bases map to TRBD1. V was pared by 9 bases and J by 3 bases, with 5 bases of the junction left unmatched. The CDR3 length is 13 residues. Germline V gene data show CDR1 as MNHNS and CDR2 as SASEGT. The CDR3 reads CASGWTGGYEQYF. In nucleotides, the CDR3 is TGTGCCAGTGGGTGGACAGGGGGCTACGAGCAGTACTTC.

The chain joins TRBV12-3 or TRBV12-4 to TRBJ2-7; weak D call: TRBD1 (6 bases). This CDR3 has 15 amino acids. V lost 7 bases, J lost 2 bases, and 18 bases lay in between. CDR3 in DNA: TGTGCCAGCAAGTCGGCCAGGGGTGGTGCCTACGAGCAGTACTTC. It encodes CASKSARGGAYEQYF.

Only a few counts were recorded for this clonotype. The V call is TRBV5-1, the J call TRBJ2-3; 7 bases align to TRBD1. J gave up 7 bases and V 7 bases, and 9 bases lay outside the gene matches. This CDR3 comprises 13 residues. Per germline, CDR1 SGHRS and CDR2 YFSETQ. The CDR3 DNA reads as TGCGCCAGCTCGGACAGGACGGGCTATACGCAGTATTTT. Amino acid sequence: CASSDRTGYTQYF.

This sequence joins TRBV7-9 and TRBJ2-1, with a weak D call TRBD2 (6 bases). The CDR3 is made up of 18 amino acids. Germline CDR1 SEHNR, CDR2 FQNEAQ (reference sequence). V was shortened by 5 bases and J by 5 bases, with 25 bases between the two germline ends. The DNA for the CDR3 is TGTGCCAGCAGCAAAACGCCCGGAGCAGGAGGGCCGAACAATGAGCAGTTCTTC. Its translation: CASSKTPGAGGPNNEQFF. The whole variable domain, filled in from reference TRBV7-9 and TRBJ2-1, reads DTGVSQNPRHKITKRGQNVTFRCDPISEHNRLYWYRQTLGQGPEFLTYFQNEAQLEKSRLLSDRFSAERPKGSFSTLEIQRTEQGDSAMYLCASSKTPGAGGPNNEQFFGPGTRLTVL.

The V gene is TRBV3-1, the J gene TRBJ2-7; maybe TRBD1 (6 bases). Trimming took off 0 bases at V and 6 bases at J, with 12 bases between the two ends. This CDR3 is 14 amino acids long. Germline CDR1 is LGHDT and CDR2 is YNNKEL (reference sequence). The CDR3 DNA follows: TGTGCCAGCAGCCAAGAAAGGGACACCCCCGAGCAGTACTTC. Translating gives CASSQERDTPEQYF.

V gene TRBV4-3 combines with J gene TRBJ2-5, with D perhaps matching TRBD2 (5 bases). The length of the CDR3 is 15 residues. V was trimmed by 2 bases and J by 10 bases, leaving 20 bases between them. Germline CDR1 reads LGHNA; CDR2 reads YSLEER. For the CDR3, the DNA is TGCGCCAGCAGCCAATCTCTCGCTAGCAGGACGGACCAGTACTTC. Encoded protein: CASSQSLASRTDQYF.